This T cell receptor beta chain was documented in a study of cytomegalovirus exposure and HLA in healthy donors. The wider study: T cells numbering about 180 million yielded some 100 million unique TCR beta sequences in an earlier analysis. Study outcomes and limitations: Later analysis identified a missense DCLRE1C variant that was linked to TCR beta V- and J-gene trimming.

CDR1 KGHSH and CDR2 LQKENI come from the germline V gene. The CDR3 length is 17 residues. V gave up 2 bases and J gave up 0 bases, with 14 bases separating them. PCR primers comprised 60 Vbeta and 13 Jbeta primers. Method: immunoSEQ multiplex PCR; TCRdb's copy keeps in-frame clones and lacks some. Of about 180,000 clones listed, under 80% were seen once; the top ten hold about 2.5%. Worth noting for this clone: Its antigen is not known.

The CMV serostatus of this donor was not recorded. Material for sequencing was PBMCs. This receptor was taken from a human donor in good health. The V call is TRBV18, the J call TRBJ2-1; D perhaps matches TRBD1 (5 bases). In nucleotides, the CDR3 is TGTGCCAGCTCACCATCGACAGCTACAAGCTCCTACAATGAGCAGTTCTTC. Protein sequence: CASSPSTATSSYNEQFF.